These 13 T cell receptor beta chains were all obtained from the same sample, sequenced in a study of cytomegalovirus exposure and HLA in healthy donors (dated by TCRdb to between 2016 and 2019). The library was prepared using the immunoSEQ multiplex PCR assay. A mixture of 60 forward primers for TCR Vbeta segments and 13 reverse primers for TCR Jbeta segments was used in the multiplex PCR. The table was pulled from immuneACCESS by TCRdb, which kept in-frame rearrangements only. Such tables lose some clones; where checked, under half of the loss comes from unresolved V genes, and the rest has no known cause. Here the sample has around 86,000 clones; 75% to 85% occur a single time. The top ten hold under 3.5% of the sample. The sample consisted of PBMCs. These receptor sequences come from a man aged 45 to 65 in good health and CMV-seropositive.

V is TRBV15 and J is TRBJ2-3, with 11 bases that match TRBD2. This CDR3 comprises 15 residues. The germline V gene encodes CDR1 LNHNV and CDR2 YYDKDF (reference sequence). J lost 6 bases, V lost 1 base, and 3 bases had no gene match. CDR3 sequence (DNA): TGTGCCACCAGCAGAGTAGCGGGAGGGCCGGATACGCAGTATTTT. This gives the protein CATSRVAGGPDTQYF.

The chain uses TRBV2 and TRBJ2-3, with TRBD2 matching 10 bases. The CDR3 length is 16 residues. Germline CDR1 is SNHLY and CDR2 is FYNNEI. J gave up 4 bases and V 4 bases, and 8 bases lay outside the gene matches. CDR3 in amino acids: CASSGGSGRAPDTQYF. CDR3 in DNA: TGTGCCAGCAGTGGAGGGAGCGGGAGGGCCCCAGATACGCAGTATTTT.

V and J are TRBV6-1 and TRBJ2-1; TRBD1 aligns across 8 bases. CDR3 length: 12 residues. Germline CDR1 reads MNHNS; CDR2 reads SASEGT. V shed 11 bases, J shed 8 bases, and the junction held 8 bases outside the gene matches. CDR3 coding DNA: TGTGCCGGAGACAGGGGCGCGGATGAGCAGTTCTTC. It translates to CAGDRGADEQFF.

CDR3 nucleotides: TGCGCCAGCAGCCAAGAGGACAGGCAGGGACCAGATACGCAGTATTTT. This sequence encodes CASSQEDRQGPDTQYF. The chain couples TRBV4-1 to TRBJ2-3; 7 bases line up with TRBD1. The CDR3 is 16 residues long. CDR1 MGHRA and CDR2 YSYEKL come from the germline V gene. The V and J ends lost 0 bases and 4 bases, in that order; junction bases with no gene match: 7.

The chain combines TRBV6-6 with TRBJ2-2; the D gene is possibly TRBD2 (5 bases). V dropped 2 bases and J dropped 1 base, with 8 bases sitting between them. Germline values: CDR1 MNHNY, CDR2 SVGAGI (reference sequence). This CDR3 is built from 15 residues. The DNA for the CDR3 is TGTGCCAGCAGTTACGCCGGGGAGAACACCGGGGAGCTGTTTTTT. Amino acid sequence: CASSYAGENTGELFF.

This chain links TRBV6-5 with TRBJ2-1, with D maybe TRBD2 (7 bases). Germline assignment: CDR1 MNHEY and CDR2 SVGAGI. The CDR3 has 15 residues. V was clipped by 7 bases and J by 8 bases, with 21 bases between them. This CDR3 reads CASTRGGEGIHEQFF. The CDR3 DNA sequence: TGTGCCAGCACGAGGGGGGGGGAGGGAATTCATGAGCAGTTCTTC.

V usage is TRBV27 and J usage is TRBJ2-1; D possibly corresponds to TRBD1 (6 bases). V was shortened by 0 bases and J by 6 bases, with 12 bases between the two germline ends. This CDR3 spans 15 amino acids. Germline CDR1 is MNHEY and CDR2 is SMNVEV (reference sequence). The DNA of the CDR3 is TGTGCCAGCAGTTTATCAGGGGGAACAGGCAATGAGCAGTTCTTC. It codes for CASSLSGGTGNEQFF.

This clone has just one count. The V gene is TRBV6-1, the J gene TRBJ2-7; 9 bases are a match to TRBD1. CDR3 length equals 15 residues. In germline, CDR1 is MNHNS, CDR2 SASEGT. The ends lost 7 bases at V and 1 base at J; junction bases unmatched: 8. The CDR3 sequence is CASTPYGQGSYEQYF. CDR3 sequence (DNA): TGTGCCAGCACCCCATACGGACAGGGGTCCTACGAGCAGTACTTC.

The rearrangement links TRBV2 to TRBJ2-7; no clear D. CDR3 length: 14 residues. V was trimmed by 1 base and J by 5 bases, leaving 12 bases between them. CDR1 SNHLY and CDR2 FYNNEI come from the germline V gene. The CDR3 DNA reads as TGTGCCAGCAGTGAAGGGGCAACGATCGACGAGCAGTACTTC. Its protein is CASSEGATIDEQYF.

The rearrangement uses TRBV6-5 and TRBJ1-5; the match to TRBD1 covers 7 bases. Germline loops: CDR1 MNHEY, CDR2 SVGAGI. The CDR3 runs to 14 residues. V shed 5 bases and J 5 bases; nucleotides not matched to a gene: 6. The CDR3: CASSTTGMDQPQHF. CDR3 bases: TGTGCCAGCAGTACGACAGGGATGGATCAGCCCCAGCATTTT.

The table lists this clone with a few counts. V usage is TRBV29-1 and J usage is TRBJ2-1, with TRBD2 matching 10 bases. The CDR3 length is 15 residues. In germline, CDR1 is SQVTM, CDR2 ANQGSEA. V dropped 6 bases and J dropped 3; count of bases not matched to a gene: 8. CDR3 in amino acids: CSVPGLAFLYNEQFF. DNA of the CDR3: TGCAGCGTCCCGGGACTAGCGTTCCTCTACAATGAGCAGTTCTTC.

V usage is TRBV5-1 and J usage is TRBJ2-3; TRBD1 matches at 11 bases. Losses at the gene ends were 3 bases for V and 4 bases for J; bases not matched to a gene: 4. This CDR3 is built from 15 residues. CDR1 is SGHRS and CDR2 is YFSETQ in the germline V gene. The DNA of the CDR3 is TGCGCCAGCAGCTCCACGGGACAGGGGGCAGATACGCAGTATTTT. Its protein product is CASSSTGQGADTQYF.

The CDR3 region is CASSLGGQGLTDTQYF. The CDR3 bases are TGTGCCAGCAGCTTGGGTGGTCAGGGGTTAACAGATACGCAGTATTTT. The chain couples TRBV5-5 to TRBJ2-3, with D maybe TRBD1 (6 bases). Trimming shortened V by 0 bases and J by 3 bases, and 14 bases separated the two germline ends. This CDR3 spans 16 amino acids. Germline assignment: CDR1 SGHKS and CDR2 YYEKEE (reference sequence).